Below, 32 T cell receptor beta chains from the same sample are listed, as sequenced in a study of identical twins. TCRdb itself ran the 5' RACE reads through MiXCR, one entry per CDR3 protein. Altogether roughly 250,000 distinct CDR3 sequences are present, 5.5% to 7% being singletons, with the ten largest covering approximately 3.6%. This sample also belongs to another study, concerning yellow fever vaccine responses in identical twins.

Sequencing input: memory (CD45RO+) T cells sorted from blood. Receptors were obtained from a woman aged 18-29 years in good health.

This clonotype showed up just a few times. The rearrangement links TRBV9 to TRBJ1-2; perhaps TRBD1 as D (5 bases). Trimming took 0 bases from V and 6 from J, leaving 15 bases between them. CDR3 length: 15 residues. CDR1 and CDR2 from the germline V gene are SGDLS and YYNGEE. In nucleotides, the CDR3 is TGTGCCAGCAGCGTAGATGGGGCAGGGAGGAATGGCTACACCTTC. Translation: CASSVDGAGRNGYTF.

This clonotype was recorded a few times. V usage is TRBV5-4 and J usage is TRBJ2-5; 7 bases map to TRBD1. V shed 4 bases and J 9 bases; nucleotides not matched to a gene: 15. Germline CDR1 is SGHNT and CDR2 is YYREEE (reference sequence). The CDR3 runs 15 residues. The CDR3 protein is CASSPDRLGPGAQYF. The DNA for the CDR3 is TGTGCCAGCAGCCCGGACAGGTTGGGGCCCGGGGCCCAGTACTTC.

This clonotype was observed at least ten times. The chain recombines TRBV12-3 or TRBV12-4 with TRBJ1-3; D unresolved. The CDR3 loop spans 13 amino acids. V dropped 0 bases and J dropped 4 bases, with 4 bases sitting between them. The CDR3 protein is CASSLARGNTIYF. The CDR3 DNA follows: TGTGCCAGCAGTTTAGCGCGGGGAAACACCATATATTTT.

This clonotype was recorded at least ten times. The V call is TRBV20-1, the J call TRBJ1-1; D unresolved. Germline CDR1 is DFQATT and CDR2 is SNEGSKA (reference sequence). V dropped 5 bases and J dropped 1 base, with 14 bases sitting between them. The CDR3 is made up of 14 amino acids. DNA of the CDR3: TGCAGTGCTTGCCTCGGCATTGGGAACACTGAAGCTTTCTTT. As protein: CSACLGIGNTEAFF.

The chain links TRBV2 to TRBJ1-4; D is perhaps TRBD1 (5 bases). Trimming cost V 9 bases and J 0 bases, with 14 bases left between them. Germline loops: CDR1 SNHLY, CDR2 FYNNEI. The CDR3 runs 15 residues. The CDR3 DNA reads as TGTGCCAGTCTACCAGGGCCATCAACTAATGAAAAACTGTTTTTT. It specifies CASLPGPSTNEKLFF.

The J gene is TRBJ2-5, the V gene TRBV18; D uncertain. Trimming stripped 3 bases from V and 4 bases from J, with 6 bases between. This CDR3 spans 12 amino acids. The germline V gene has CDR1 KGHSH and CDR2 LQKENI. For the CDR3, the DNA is TGTGCCAGCTCACCGGCCACAGAGACCCAGTACTTC. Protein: CASSPATETQYF.

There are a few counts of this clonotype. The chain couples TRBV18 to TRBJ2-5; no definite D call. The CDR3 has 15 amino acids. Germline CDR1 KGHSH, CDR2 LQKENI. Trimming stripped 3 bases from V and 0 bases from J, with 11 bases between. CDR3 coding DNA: TGTGCCAGCTCACCGTTACAGCAAAACCAAGAGACCCAGTACTTC. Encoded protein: CASSPLQQNQETQYF. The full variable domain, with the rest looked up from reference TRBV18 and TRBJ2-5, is NAGVMQNPRHLVRRRGQEARLRCSPMKGHSHVYWYRQLPEEGLKFMVYLQKENIIDESGMPKERFSAEFPKEGPSILRIQQVVRGDSAAYFCASSPLQQNQETQYFGPGTRLLVL.

The CDR3 bases are TGTGCCAGCACTGGCCAAGGGGATCAGCCCCAGCATTTT. The encoded protein is CASTGQGDQPQHF. The chain recombines TRBV12-3 or TRBV12-4 with TRBJ1-5; D possibly corresponds to TRBD1 (5 bases). This CDR3 is 13 amino acids long. V was pared by 7 bases and J by 5 bases, with 12 bases between.

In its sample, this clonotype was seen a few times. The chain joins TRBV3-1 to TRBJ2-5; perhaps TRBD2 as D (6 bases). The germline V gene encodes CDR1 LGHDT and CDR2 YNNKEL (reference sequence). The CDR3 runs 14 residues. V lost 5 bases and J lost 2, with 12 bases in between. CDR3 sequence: CASSSLGGQETQYF. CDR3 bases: TGTGCCAGCAGCTCTCTGGGGGGTCAAGAGACCCAGTACTTC.

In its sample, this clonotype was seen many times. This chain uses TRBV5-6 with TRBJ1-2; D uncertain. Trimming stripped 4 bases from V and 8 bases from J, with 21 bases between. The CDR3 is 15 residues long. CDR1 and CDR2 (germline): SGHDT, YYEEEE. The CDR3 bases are TGTGCCAGCAGCCCCGGGCAGATTAAGGGAAGGGGCTACACCTTC. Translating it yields CASSPGQIKGRGYTF.

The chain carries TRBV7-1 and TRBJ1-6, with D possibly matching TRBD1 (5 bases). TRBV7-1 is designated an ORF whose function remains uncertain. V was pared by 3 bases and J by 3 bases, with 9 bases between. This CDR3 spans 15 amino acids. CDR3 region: CASSSPGGYNSPLHF. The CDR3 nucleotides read TGTGCCAGCAGCTCCCCGGGGGGCTATAATTCACCCCTCCACTTT.

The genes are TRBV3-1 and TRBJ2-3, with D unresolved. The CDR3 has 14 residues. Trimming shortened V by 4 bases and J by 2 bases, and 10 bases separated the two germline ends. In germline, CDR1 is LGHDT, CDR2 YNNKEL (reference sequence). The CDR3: CASSRDVVTDTQYF. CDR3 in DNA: TGTGCCAGCAGCCGAGACGTAGTCACAGATACGCAGTATTTT.

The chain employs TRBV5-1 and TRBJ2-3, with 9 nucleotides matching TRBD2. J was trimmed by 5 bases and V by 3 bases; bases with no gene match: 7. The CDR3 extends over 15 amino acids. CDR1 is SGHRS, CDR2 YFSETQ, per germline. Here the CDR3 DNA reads TGCGCCAGCAGCTCCATAGCGGGAGAGGGAGATACGCAGTATTTT. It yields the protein CASSSIAGEGDTQYF. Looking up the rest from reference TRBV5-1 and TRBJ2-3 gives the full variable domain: KAGVTQTPRYLIKTRGQQVTLSCSPISGHRSVSWYQQTPGQGLQFLFEYFSETQRNKGNFPGRFSGRQFSNSRSEMNVSTLELGDSALYLCASSSIAGEGDTQYFGPGTRLTVL.

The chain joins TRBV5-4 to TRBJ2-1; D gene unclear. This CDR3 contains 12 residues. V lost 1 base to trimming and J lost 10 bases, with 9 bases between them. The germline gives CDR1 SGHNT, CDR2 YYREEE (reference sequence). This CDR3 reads CASSLQDGEQFF. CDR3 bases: TGTGCCAGCAGCTTGCAGGATGGCGAGCAGTTCTTC.

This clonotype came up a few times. CDR3 residues: CASSLEPHREAFF. In nucleotides, the CDR3 is TGCGCCAGCAGCTTGGAACCACATCGTGAAGCTTTCTTT. V is TRBV5-1 and J is TRBJ1-1; D is unclear. Between the trimmed V and J ends, which lost 0 bases and 7 bases, there was a span of 10 bases. Germline V lookup: CDR1 SGHRS, CDR2 YFSETQ. The CDR3 sequence is 13 residues long.

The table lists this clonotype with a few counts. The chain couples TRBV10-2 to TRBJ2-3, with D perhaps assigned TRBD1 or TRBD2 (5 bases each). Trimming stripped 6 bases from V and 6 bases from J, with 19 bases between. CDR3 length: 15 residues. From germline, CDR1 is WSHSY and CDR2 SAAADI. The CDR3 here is CASSVLGGQLDTQYF. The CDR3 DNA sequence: TGCGCCAGCAGCGTCCTTGGAGGACAATTGGATACGCAGTATTTT.

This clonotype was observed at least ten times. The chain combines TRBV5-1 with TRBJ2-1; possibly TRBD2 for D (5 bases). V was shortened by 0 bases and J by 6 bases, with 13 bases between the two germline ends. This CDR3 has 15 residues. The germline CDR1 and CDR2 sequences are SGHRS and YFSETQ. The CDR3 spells CASSLGLANSNEQFF. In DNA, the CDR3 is TGCGCCAGCAGCTTGGGGCTAGCAAACTCCAATGAGCAGTTCTTC.

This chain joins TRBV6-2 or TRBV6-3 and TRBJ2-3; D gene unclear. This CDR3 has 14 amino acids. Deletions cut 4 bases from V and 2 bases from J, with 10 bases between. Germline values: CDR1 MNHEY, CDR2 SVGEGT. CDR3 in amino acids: CASSWTPATDTQYF. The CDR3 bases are TGTGCCAGCAGTTGGACCCCCGCCACAGATACGCAGTATTTT.

CDR3: CASSPRSASGTGELFF. For the CDR3, the DNA is TGTGCCAGCAGCCCAAGAAGTGCGAGCGGAACCGGGGAGCTGTTTTTT. The chain recombines TRBV9 with TRBJ2-2, with D maybe TRBD2 (5 bases). The germline V and J ends were trimmed by 4 bases and 5 bases, with 18 bases remaining between them. The CDR3 extends over 16 amino acids. Germline CDR1 reads SGDLS; CDR2 reads YYNGEE.

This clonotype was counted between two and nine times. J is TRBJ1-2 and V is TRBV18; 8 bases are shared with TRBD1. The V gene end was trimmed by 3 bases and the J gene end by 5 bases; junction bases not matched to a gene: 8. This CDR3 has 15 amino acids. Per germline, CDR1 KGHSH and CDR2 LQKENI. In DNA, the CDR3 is TGTGCCAGCTCACCTTGGGACAGGAGAACTTATGGCTACACCTTC. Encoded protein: CASSPWDRRTYGYTF.

The CDR3 DNA is TGTGCCAGCAGCTTGGGTCTCGCCGCGGGCTATGGCTACACCTTC. Encoded protein: CASSLGLAAGYGYTF. The rearrangement uses TRBV5-8 and TRBJ1-2; D remains unclear. CDR1 and CDR2 from the germline V gene are SGHTS and YDEGEE. This CDR3 comprises 15 residues. V lost 0 bases to trimming and J lost 4 bases, with 13 bases between them.

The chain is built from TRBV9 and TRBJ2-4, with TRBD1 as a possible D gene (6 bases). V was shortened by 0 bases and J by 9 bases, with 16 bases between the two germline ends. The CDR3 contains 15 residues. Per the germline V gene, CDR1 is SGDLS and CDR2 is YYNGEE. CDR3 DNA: TGTGCCAGCAGCGTAGTAGACAGCATAGGGGGCATTCAGTACTTC. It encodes CASSVVDSIGGIQYF.

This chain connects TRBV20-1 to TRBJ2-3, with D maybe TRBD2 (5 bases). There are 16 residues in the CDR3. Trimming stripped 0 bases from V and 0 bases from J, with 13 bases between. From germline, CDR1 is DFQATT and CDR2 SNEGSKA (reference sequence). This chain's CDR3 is CSARERAGTSTDTQYF. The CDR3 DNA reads TGCAGTGCTAGAGAGAGGGCGGGCACTAGCACAGATACGCAGTATTTT.

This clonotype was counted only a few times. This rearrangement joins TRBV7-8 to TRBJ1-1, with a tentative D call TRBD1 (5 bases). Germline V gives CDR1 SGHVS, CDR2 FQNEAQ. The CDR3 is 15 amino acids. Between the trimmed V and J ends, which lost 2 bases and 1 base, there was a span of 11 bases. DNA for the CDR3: TGTGCCAGCAGCTTATTCGCAGGGCAGAACACTGAAGCTTTCTTT. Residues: CASSLFAGQNTEAFF.

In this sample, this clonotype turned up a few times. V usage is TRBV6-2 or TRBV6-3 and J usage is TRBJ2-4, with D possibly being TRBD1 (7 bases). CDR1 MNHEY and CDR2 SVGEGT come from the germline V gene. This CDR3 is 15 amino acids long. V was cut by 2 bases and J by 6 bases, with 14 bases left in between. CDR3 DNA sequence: TGTGCCAGCAGTTACAATGGCAGGGGGGTAAACATTCAGTACTTC. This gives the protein CASSYNGRGVNIQYF.

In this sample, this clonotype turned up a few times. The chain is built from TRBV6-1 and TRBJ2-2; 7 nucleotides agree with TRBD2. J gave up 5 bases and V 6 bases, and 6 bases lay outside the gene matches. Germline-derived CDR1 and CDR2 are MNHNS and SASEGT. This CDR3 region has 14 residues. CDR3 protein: CASSSGGWTGELFF. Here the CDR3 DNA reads TGTGCCAGCAGCTCCGGGGGGTGGACCGGGGAGCTGTTTTTT.

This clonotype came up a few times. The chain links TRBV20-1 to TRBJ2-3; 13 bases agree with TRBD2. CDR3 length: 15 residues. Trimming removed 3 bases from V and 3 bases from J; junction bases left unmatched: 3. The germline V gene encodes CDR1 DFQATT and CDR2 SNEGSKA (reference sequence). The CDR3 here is CSARLLAGGTDTQYF. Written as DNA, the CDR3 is TGCAGTGCTAGGCTACTAGCGGGAGGGACAGATACGCAGTATTTT.

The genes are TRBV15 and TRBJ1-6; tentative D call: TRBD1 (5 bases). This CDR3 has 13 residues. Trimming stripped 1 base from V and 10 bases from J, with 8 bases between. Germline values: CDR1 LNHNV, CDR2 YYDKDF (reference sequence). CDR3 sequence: CATSRVRESPLHF. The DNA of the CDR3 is TGTGCCACCAGCAGAGTCAGGGAATCACCCCTCCACTTT.

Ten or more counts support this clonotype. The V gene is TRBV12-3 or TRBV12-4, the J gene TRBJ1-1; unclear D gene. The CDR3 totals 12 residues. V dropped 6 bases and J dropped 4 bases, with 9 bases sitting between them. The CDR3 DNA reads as TGTGCCAGCAGGCCATGGAGCACTGAAGCTTTCTTT. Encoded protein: CASRPWSTEAFF.

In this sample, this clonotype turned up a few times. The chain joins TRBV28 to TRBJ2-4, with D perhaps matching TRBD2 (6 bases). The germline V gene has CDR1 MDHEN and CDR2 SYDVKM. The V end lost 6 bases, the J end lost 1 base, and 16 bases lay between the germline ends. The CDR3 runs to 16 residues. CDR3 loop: CASRRDSGGAKNIQYF. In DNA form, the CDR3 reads TGTGCCAGCAGGAGAGACTCCGGAGGGGCCAAAAACATTCAGTACTTC.

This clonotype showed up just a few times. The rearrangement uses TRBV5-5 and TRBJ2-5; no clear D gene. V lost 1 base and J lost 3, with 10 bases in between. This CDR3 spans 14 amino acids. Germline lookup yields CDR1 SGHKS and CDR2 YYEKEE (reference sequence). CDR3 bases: TGTGCCAGCAGCTTGTGGCTAGATAAAGAGACCCAGTACTTC. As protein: CASSLWLDKETQYF. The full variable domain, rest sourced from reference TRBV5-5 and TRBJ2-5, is DAGVTQSPTHLIKTRGQQVTLRCSPISGHKSVSWYQQVLGQGPQFIFQYYEKEERGRGNFPDRFSARQFPNYSSELNVNALLLGDSALYLCASSLWLDKETQYFGPGTRLLVL.

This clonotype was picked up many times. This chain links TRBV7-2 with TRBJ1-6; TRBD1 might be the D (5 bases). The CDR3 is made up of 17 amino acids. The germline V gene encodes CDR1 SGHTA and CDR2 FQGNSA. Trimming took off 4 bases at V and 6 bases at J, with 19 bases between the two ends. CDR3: CASSSRLATALNSPLHF. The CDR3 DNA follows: TGTGCCAGCAGCTCCCGCCTTGCGACAGCACTTAATTCACCCCTCCACTTT. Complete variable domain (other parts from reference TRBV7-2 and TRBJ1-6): GAGVSQSPSNKVTEKGKDVELRCDPISGHTALYWYRQSLGQGLEFLIYFQGNSAPDKSGLPSDRFSAERTGGSVSTLTIQRTQQEDSAVYLCASSSRLATALNSPLHFGNGTRLTVT.